Below are 4 T cell receptor beta chains sequenced from a single sample in a study of response to subunit inactivated influenza vaccine. TCRdb re-called the RT-PCR reads with MiXCR, one entry per CDR3 protein. The table shows around 570,000 distinct CDR3 sequences, with 6% to 9% occurring only once. This sample comprised PBMCs from blood, obtained about 24 months after vaccination. Source of these receptors: a man between 50 and 75 years old who received an inactivated influenza vaccine.

This clonotype was detected many times. The V and J genes are TRBV27 and TRBJ2-3; 7 bases are shared with TRBD2. CDR1 MNHEY and CDR2 SMNVEV come from the germline V gene (reference sequence). CDR3 length equals 14 residues. V was pared by 5 bases and J by 4 bases, with 6 bases of the junction left unmatched. DNA of the CDR3: TGTGCCAGCAGTCGGCGGGGAGGGGCAGATACGCAGTATTTT. Residues: CASSRRGGADTQYF.

The chain has TRBV20-1 and TRBJ2-3; 7 nucleotides line up with TRBD1. Germline CDR1 is DFQATT and CDR2 is SNEGSKA (reference sequence). The ends lost 5 bases at V and 2 bases at J; junction bases unmatched: 4. The CDR3 contains 13 residues. As DNA, the CDR3 is TGCAGTGCTCTCGGACAGGCCACAGATACGCAGTATTTT. Protein: CSALGQATDTQYF.

This clonotype was picked up many times. The V gene is TRBV20-1, the J gene TRBJ1-4, with TRBD1 identical over 7 bases. Germline CDR1 DFQATT, CDR2 SNEGSKA (reference sequence). This CDR3 comprises 15 residues. V trimming: 3 bases; J trimming: 5 bases; junction bases outside the gene matches: 9. CDR3: CSASLPGGRNEKLFF. CDR3 nucleotides: TGCAGTGCTAGTCTCCCAGGGGGTAGAAATGAAAAACTGTTTTTT.

The chain couples TRBV7-9 to TRBJ1-5; no reliable D call. With 5 bases removed from V and 3 bases from J, the gap between germline ends came to 5 bases. Germline V gene lookup returns CDR1 SEHNR and CDR2 FQNEAQ (reference sequence). This CDR3 comprises 12 residues. CDR3 nucleotides: TGTGCCAGCAGCGTAGACAATCAGCCCCAGCATTTT. Protein product: CASSVDNQPQHF.